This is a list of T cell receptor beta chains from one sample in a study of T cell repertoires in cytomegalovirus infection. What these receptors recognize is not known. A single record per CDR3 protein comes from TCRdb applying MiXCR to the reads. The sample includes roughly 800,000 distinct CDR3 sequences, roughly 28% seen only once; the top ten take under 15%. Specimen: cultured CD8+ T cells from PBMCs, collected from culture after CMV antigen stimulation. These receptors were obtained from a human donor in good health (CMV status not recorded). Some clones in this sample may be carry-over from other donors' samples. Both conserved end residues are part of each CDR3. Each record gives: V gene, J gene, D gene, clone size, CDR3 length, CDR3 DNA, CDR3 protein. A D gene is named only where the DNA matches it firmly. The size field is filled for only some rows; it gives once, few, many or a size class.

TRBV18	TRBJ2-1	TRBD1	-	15	TGTGCCAGCTCACCGGACAGGGACCTCTCCAATGAGCAGTTCTTC	CASSPDRDLSNEQFF
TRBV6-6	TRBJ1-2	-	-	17	TGTGCCAGCAGTTACTCGACGTCCACCTGGGATAACTATGGCTACACCTTC	CASSYSTSTWDNYGYTF
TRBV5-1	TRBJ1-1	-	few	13	TGCGCCAGCAGCCCCAGGGATTTGGATGAAGCTTTCTTT	CASSPRDLDEAFF
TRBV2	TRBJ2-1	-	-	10	TGTGCCAGCAGGGGCCGGGAGCAGTTCTTC	CASRGREQFF
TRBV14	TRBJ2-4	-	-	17	TGTGCCAGCAGCCTCAAGAATAGGGTTCGTGGCAAAAACATTCAGTACTTC	CASSLKNRVRGKNIQYF
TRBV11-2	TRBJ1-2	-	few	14	TGTGCCAGCAGCTTAAGCGGGATGAACTATGGCTACACCTTC	CASSLSGMNYGYTF
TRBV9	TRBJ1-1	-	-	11	TGTGCCAGCAGCTCATCAGGTGAAGCTTTCTTT	CASSSSGEAFF
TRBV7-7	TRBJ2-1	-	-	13	TGTGCTAGCAGCTTAGGTGTTCAGAATGAGCAGTTCTTC	CASSLGVQNEQFF
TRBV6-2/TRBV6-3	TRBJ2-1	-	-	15	TGTGCCAGCAGTTACGCCGGAGACCCTTTTAATGAGCAGTTCTTC	CASSYAGDPFNEQFF
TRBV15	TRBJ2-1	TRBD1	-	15	TGTGCCACCAGCCTTAGGAGACAGGGTGGGAATGAGCAGTTCTTC	CATSLRRQGGNEQFF
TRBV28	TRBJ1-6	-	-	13	TGTGCCAGCAGTTGGGGAACGAAGACACCCCTCCACTTT	CASSWGTKTPLHF
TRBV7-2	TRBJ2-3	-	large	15	TGTGCCAGCAGCTTAAGCTACAGGGAAACAGATACGCAGTATTTT	CASSLSYRETDTQYF
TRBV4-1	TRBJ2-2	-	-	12	TGCGCCAGCACCAAGGGTGCCGGGGAGCTGTTTTTT	CASTKGAGELFF
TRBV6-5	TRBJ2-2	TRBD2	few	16	TGTGCCAGCACCAGCAGCGGGGGGGTGAACACCGGGGAGCTGTTTTTT	CASTSSGGVNTGELFF
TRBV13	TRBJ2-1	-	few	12	TGTGCCAGCAGCCCACAGGGTTCCAAGCAGTTCTTC	CASSPQGSKQFF
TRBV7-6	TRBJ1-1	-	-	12	TGTGCCTCCAACGGGGGAAACACTGAAGCTTTCTTT	CASNGGNTEAFF
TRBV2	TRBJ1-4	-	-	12	TGTGCCAGCAGTGCCACAGGGAAAAAACTGTTTTTT	CASSATGKKLFF